These T cell receptor beta chains were read from a single sample in a study of human T cells and chemical hapten exposure. TCRdb fed the RACE reads into MiXCR, producing one record per CDR3 protein. Counted here are around 130,000 distinct CDR3 sequences, 9% to 10% occurring once; the ten biggest clones make up roughly 2%. Input material: whole blood. The receptors shown here come from a male donor in good health. Some clones in this sample may be carry-over from other donors' samples. Both conserved end residues are part of each CDR3. The order of the fields is CDR3 protein, CDR3 DNA, D gene, J gene, V gene, clone size. The D gene is left open where the match is weak. The listing skips clone size in some rows; elsewhere it reads once, few, many or a size class.

CDR3aa: CASSQDLGRPTDQPQHF
CDR3nt: TGTGCCAGCAGCCAAGATCTTGGGCGGCCAACGGATCAGCCCCAGCATTTT
d_gene: NA
j_gene: TRBJ1-5
v_gene: TRBV3-1
abundance: few

CDR3aa: CASNTIAGVNYNEQFF
CDR3nt: TGTGCCAGCAACACAATAGCGGGAGTGAATTACAATGAGCAGTTCTTC
d_gene: TRBD2
j_gene: TRBJ2-1
v_gene: TRBV27
abundance: few

CDR3aa: CASSYSSNTDTQYF
CDR3nt: TGTGCCAGCAGTTATAGTTCCAACACAGATACGCAGTATTTT
d_gene: NA
j_gene: TRBJ2-3
v_gene: TRBV6-2/TRBV6-3
abundance: many

CDR3aa: CASSIVEAGQPQHF
CDR3nt: TGTGCCAGTAGTATAGTTGAGGCCGGTCAGCCCCAGCATTTT
d_gene: NA
j_gene: TRBJ1-5
v_gene: TRBV19
abundance: NA

CDR3aa: CASSFDRVGRSEQFF
CDR3nt: TGCGCCAGCAGCTTTGACAGGGTTGGGCGAAGTGAGCAGTTCTTC
d_gene: TRBD1
j_gene: TRBJ2-1
v_gene: TRBV5-1
abundance: many

CDR3aa: CASSLGVGQGLDTQYF
CDR3nt: TGTGCCAGCAGCCTTGGGGTAGGCCAAGGGTTGGATACGCAGTATTTT
d_gene: NA
j_gene: TRBJ2-3
v_gene: TRBV3-1
abundance: few

CDR3aa: CASSGTMNQPQHF
CDR3nt: TGTGCCAGTAGTGGGACGATGAATCAGCCCCAGCATTTT
d_gene: NA
j_gene: TRBJ1-5
v_gene: TRBV19
abundance: few

CDR3aa: CASSPGGVQYF
CDR3nt: TGTGCCAGCAGCCCGGGGGGCGTGCAGTACTTC
d_gene: NA
j_gene: TRBJ2-7
v_gene: TRBV7-9
abundance: few

CDR3aa: CSVMGQGARTEAFF
CDR3nt: TGCAGCGTTATGGGACAGGGGGCCAGGACTGAAGCTTTCTTT
d_gene: TRBD1
j_gene: TRBJ1-1
v_gene: TRBV29-1
abundance: few

CDR3aa: CASSSGGINTEAFF
CDR3nt: TGTGCCAGCAGTTCAGGGGGCATAAATACTGAAGCTTTCTTT
d_gene: TRBD1
j_gene: TRBJ1-1
v_gene: TRBV25-1
abundance: NA

CDR3aa: CSARDFRQGAGGNTIYF
CDR3nt: TGCAGTGCTAGAGATTTCAGACAGGGGGCGGGTGGAAACACCATATATTTT
d_gene: TRBD1
j_gene: TRBJ1-3
v_gene: TRBV20-1
abundance: NA

CDR3aa: CASSPPGLNSPLHF
CDR3nt: TGTGCCAGCAGTCCCCCTGGGTTAAATTCACCCCTCCACTTT
d_gene: NA
j_gene: TRBJ1-6
v_gene: TRBV12-3/TRBV12-4
abundance: few

CDR3aa: CASSLAGSTYEQYF
CDR3nt: TGTGCCAGCAGCTTAGCGGGGTCCACCTACGAGCAGTACTTC
d_gene: NA
j_gene: TRBJ2-7
v_gene: TRBV11-1
abundance: few

CDR3aa: CASSQEFRGNYGYTF
CDR3nt: TGTGCCAGCAGCCAAGAATTTCGTGGGAACTATGGCTACACCTTC
d_gene: NA
j_gene: TRBJ1-2
v_gene: TRBV4-2
abundance: few

CDR3aa: CASREGAINNEQFF
CDR3nt: TGTGCCAGCAGAGAGGGGGCGATAAACAATGAGCAGTTCTTC
d_gene: TRBD1
j_gene: TRBJ2-1
v_gene: TRBV27
abundance: NA

CDR3aa: CASSSGTAGYEQYF
CDR3nt: TGTGCCAGCAGCTCCGGGACAGCCGGCTACGAGCAGTACTTC
d_gene: TRBD1
j_gene: TRBJ2-7
v_gene: TRBV7-2
abundance: few

CDR3aa: CASSFGQGGWNTGELFF
CDR3nt: TGTGCCAGCAGCTTCGGACAGGGAGGATGGAACACCGGGGAGCTGTTTTTT
d_gene: TRBD1
j_gene: TRBJ2-2
v_gene: TRBV28
abundance: few

CDR3aa: CASSLEGVETQYF
CDR3nt: TGTGCCAGCAGCTTAGAAGGGGTAGAGACCCAGTACTTC
d_gene: NA
j_gene: TRBJ2-5
v_gene: TRBV7-8
abundance: many

CDR3aa: CASSLLSGSETQYF
CDR3nt: TGTGCCAGCAGCTTACTTAGCGGGAGTGAGACCCAGTACTTC
d_gene: TRBD2
j_gene: TRBJ2-5
v_gene: TRBV7-7
abundance: NA

CDR3aa: CASSLGVGTGDEQFF
CDR3nt: TGCGCCAGCAGCTTGGGAGTGGGTACCGGCGATGAGCAGTTCTTC
d_gene: NA
j_gene: TRBJ2-1
v_gene: TRBV5-1
abundance: many

CDR3aa: CASSVGGTVHEQYF
CDR3nt: TGTGCCAGCAGCGTAGGCGGGACAGTCCACGAGCAGTACTTC
d_gene: NA
j_gene: TRBJ2-7
v_gene: TRBV9
abundance: NA

CDR3aa: CASSSGTHQPQHF
CDR3nt: TGTGCCAGCAGCAGCGGGACACATCAGCCCCAGCATTTT
d_gene: NA
j_gene: TRBJ1-5
v_gene: TRBV3-1
abundance: many

CDR3aa: CASSQGWQSTEAFF
CDR3nt: TGTGCCAGCAGCCAAGGGTGGCAGTCCACTGAAGCTTTCTTT
d_gene: NA
j_gene: TRBJ1-1
v_gene: TRBV4-2
abundance: few

CDR3aa: CASSQDQGLAGGETQYF
CDR3nt: TGTGCCAGCAGCCAAGATCAAGGACTAGCGGGAGGAGAGACCCAGTACTTC
d_gene: TRBD2
j_gene: TRBJ2-5
v_gene: TRBV3-1
abundance: few